Below are 4 T cell receptor beta chains sequenced from a single sample in a study of cytomegalovirus exposure and HLA in healthy donors. Both 60 Vbeta primers and 13 Jbeta primers went into the PCR. Repertoires were generated with immunoSEQ multiplex PCR, while TCRdb's copy carries only in-frame clones and drops some. The table includes fewer than 100,000 clones, more than 70% detected once. Sequencing was done on a sample of PBMCs. Source of these receptors: a woman aged 40 to 50 in good health and CMV-seronegative.

This chain connects TRBV12-5 to TRBJ1-1; D gene ambiguous. This CDR3 spans 11 amino acids. V lost 6 bases and J lost 7, with 9 bases in between. CDR1 is LGHNT, CDR2 FRNRAP, per germline. The CDR3 region is CASGQLVEAFF. The CDR3 DNA reads as TGTGCTAGTGGCCAACTTGTTGAAGCTTTCTTT.

V is TRBV2 and J is TRBJ2-3, with no clear D. Deletions cut 1 base from V and 0 bases from J, with 8 bases between. CDR1 and CDR2 (germline): SNHLY, FYNNEI. There are 15 residues in the CDR3. CDR3 amino acids: CASSEGARSTDTQYF. CDR3 nucleotide sequence: TGTGCCAGCAGTGAAGGGGCCAGAAGCACAGATACGCAGTATTTT.

The rearrangement links TRBV23-1 to TRBJ2-3, with 7 bases lining up with TRBD1. TRBV23-1 is placed among ORFs of uncertain function. The CDR3 is made up of 16 amino acids. Trimming at V came to 0 bases and at J to 1 base, leaving 4 bases not matched to a gene. The CDR3 DNA sequence: TGCGCCAGCAGTCAATCGTTGGGACAGTGCACAGATACGCAGTATTTT. It yields the protein CASSQSLGQCTDTQYF.

This chain links TRBV4-1 with TRBJ1-4; D gene uncertain. V lost 3 bases and J lost 5, with 13 bases in between. The CDR3 runs to 15 residues. Germline assignment: CDR1 MGHRA and CDR2 YSYEKL. The CDR3 coding sequence is TGCGCCAGCAGCCAGCACAGTCAGGCGAATGAAAAACTGTTTTTT. Encoded protein: CASSQHSQANEKLFF.